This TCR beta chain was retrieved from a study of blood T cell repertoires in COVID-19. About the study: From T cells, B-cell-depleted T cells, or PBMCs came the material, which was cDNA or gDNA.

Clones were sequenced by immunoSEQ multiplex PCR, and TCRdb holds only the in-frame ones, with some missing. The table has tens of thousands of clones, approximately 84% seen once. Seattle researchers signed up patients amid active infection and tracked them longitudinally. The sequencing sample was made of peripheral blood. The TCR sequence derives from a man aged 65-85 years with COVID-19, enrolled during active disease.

The DNA for the CDR3 is TGCGCCAGCAGCATTCAGGGGGCCAGCTATGGCTACACCTTC. Amino acids: CASSIQGASYGYTF. This chain joins TRBV5-1 and TRBJ1-2; 8 nucleotides align to TRBD1. The CDR3 loop spans 14 amino acids. Germline loops: CDR1 SGHRS, CDR2 YFSETQ. With 4 bases clipped from V and 4 bases from J, the junction kept 6 bases outside the gene matches.